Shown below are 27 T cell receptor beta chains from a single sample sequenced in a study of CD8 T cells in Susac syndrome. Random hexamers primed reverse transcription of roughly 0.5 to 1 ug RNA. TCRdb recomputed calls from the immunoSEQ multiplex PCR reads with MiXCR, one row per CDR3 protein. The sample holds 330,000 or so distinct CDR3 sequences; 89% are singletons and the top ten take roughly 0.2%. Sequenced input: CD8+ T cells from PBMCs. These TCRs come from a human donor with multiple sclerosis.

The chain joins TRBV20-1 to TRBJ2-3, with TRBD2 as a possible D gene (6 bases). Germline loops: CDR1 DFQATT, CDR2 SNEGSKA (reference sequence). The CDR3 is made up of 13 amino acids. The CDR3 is CRLPGLSTDTQYF. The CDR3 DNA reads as TGCAGATTACCGGGACTTAGCACAGATACGCAGTATTTT.

The CDR3 DNA sequence: TGTGCCAGCAGCTTAACTCCCCAGGCAGGGGTGAATGAGCAGTTCTTC. Its translation is CASSLTPQAGVNEQFF. This chain uses TRBV7-3 with TRBJ2-1; TRBD1 might be the D (6 bases). The ends were cut back, 0 bases at V and 7 bases at J, with 16 bases in the middle. In germline, CDR1 is SGHTA, CDR2 FQGTGA. The CDR3 length is 16 residues.

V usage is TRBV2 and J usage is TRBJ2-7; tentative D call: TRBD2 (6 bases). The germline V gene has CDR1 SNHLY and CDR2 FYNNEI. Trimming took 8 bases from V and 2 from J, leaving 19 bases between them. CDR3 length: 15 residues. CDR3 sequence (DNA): TGTGCCAGCGAAAGATCCGGGACTTCAACCTACGAGCAGTACTTC. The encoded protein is CASERSGTSTYEQYF.

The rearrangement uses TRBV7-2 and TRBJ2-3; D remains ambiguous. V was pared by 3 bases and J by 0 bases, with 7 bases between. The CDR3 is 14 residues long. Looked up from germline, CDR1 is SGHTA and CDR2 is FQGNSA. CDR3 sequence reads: CASSLRLSTDTQYF. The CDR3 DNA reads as TGTGCCAGCAGCTTGAGGCTTAGCACAGATACGCAGTATTTT.

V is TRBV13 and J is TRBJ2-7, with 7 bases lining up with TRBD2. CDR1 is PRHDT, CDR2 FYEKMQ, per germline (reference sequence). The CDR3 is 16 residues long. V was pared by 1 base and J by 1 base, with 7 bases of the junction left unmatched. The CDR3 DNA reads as TGTGCCAGCAGCTTAGCCGGGGGGTGGGCGTCCTACGAGCAGTACTTC. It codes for CASSLAGGWASYEQYF.

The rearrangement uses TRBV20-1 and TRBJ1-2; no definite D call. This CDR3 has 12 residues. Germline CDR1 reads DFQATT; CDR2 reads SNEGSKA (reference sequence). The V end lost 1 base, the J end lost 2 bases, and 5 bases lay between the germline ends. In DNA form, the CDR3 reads TGCAGTGCTAGAGTGGCAAACTATGGCTACACCTTC. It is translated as CSARVANYGYTF.

CDR3 DNA sequence: TGTGCCAGCAGTGGGGACAGGGGGCACTACGAGCAGTACTTC. Translated: CASSGDRGHYEQYF. V and J are TRBV6-2 or TRBV6-3 and TRBJ2-7; 12 bases line up with TRBD1. The J segment lost 3 bases and the V segment lost 5 bases, leaving 2 bases of the junction unmatched. The CDR3 spans 14 residues. CDR1 MNHEY and CDR2 SVGEGT come from the germline V gene.

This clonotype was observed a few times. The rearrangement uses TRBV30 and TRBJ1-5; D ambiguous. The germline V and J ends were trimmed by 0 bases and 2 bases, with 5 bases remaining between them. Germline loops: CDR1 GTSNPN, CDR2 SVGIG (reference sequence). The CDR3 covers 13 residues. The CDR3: CAWSVFGNQPQHF. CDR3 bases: TGTGCCTGGAGTGTGTTCGGCAATCAGCCCCAGCATTTT.

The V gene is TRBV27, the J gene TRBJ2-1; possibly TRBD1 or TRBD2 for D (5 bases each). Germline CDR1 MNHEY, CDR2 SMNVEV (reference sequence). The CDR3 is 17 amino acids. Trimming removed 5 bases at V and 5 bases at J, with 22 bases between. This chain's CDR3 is CASSERGLIPPHNEQFF. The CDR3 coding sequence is TGTGCCAGCAGTGAGAGGGGTCTCATTCCCCCTCACAATGAGCAGTTCTTC.

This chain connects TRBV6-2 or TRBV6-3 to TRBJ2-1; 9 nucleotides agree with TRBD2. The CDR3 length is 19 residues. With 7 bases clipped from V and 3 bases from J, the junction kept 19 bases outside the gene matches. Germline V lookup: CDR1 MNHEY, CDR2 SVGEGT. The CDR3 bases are TGTGCCAGCAACAATCTAGGGGACCCGGGACTAGCAGTCTACAATGAGCAGTTCTTC. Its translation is CASNNLGDPGLAVYNEQFF.

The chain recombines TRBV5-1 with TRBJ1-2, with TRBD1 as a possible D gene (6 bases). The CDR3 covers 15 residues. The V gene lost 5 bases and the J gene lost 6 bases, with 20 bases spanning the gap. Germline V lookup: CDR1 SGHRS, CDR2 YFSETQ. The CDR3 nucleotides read TGCGCCAGCAGTCCCAACCGACAGGATCAGCATGGCTACACCTTC. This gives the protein CASSPNRQDQHGYTF. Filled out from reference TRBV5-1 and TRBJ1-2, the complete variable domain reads KAGVTQTPRYLIKTRGQQVTLSCSPISGHRSVSWYQQTPGQGLQFLFEYFSETQRNKGNFPGRFSGRQFSNSRSEMNVSTLELGDSALYLCASSPNRQDQHGYTFGSGTRLTVV.

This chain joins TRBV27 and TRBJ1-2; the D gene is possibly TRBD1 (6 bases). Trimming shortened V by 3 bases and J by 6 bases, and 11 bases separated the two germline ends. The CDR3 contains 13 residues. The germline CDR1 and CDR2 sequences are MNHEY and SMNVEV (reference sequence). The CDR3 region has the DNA TGTGCCAGCAGTTTGGGGGGGCGAGATGGCTACACCTTC. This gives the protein CASSLGGRDGYTF.

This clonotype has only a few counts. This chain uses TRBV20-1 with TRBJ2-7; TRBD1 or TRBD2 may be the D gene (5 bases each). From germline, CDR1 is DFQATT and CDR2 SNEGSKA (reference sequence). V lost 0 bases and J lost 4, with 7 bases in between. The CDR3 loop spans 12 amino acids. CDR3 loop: CSARDREYEQYF. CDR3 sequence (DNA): TGCAGTGCTAGAGACAGGGAGTACGAGCAGTACTTC.

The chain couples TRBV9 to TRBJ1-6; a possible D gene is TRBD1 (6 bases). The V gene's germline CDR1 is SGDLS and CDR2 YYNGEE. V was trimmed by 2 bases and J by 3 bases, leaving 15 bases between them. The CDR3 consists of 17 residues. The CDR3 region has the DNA TGTGCCAGCAGCGTGGGGGGCGGACAGAACTATAATTCACCCCTCCACTTT. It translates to CASSVGGGQNYNSPLHF. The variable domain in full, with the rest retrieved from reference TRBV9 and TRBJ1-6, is DSGVTQTPKHLITATGQRVTLRCSPRSGDLSVYWYQQSLDQGLQFLIQYYNGEERAKGNILERFSAQQFPDLHSELNLSSLELGDSALYFCASSVGGGQNYNSPLHFGNGTRLTVT.

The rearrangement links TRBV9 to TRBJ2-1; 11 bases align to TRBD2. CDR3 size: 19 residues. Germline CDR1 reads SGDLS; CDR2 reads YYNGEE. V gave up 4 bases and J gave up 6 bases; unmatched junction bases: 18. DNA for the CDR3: TGTGCCAGCAGCCCCCTCGAGAGGCTAGCGGGGGGCAGGTCCAATGAGCAGTTCTTC. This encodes CASSPLERLAGGRSNEQFF. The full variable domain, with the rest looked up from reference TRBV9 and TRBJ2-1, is DSGVTQTPKHLITATGQRVTLRCSPRSGDLSVYWYQQSLDQGLQFLIQYYNGEERAKGNILERFSAQQFPDLHSELNLSSLELGDSALYFCASSPLERLAGGRSNEQFFGPGTRLTVL.

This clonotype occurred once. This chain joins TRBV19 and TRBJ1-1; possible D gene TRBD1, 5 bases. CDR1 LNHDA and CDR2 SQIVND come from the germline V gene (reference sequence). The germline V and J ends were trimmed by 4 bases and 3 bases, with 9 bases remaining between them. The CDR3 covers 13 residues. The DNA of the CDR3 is TGTGCCAGTAGTACCCGGGGCTACACTGAAGCTTTCTTT. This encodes CASSTRGYTEAFF.

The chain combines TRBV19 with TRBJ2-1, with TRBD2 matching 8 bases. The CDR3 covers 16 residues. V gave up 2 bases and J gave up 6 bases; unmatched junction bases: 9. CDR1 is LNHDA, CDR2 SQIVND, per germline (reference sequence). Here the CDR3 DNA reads TGTGCCAGTAGTATATTTGCTAGCGGGCCTCGCAATGAGCAGTTCTTC. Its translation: CASSIFASGPRNEQFF. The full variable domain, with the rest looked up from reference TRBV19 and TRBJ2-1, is DGGITQSPKYLFRKEGQNVTLSCEQNLNHDAMYWYRQDPGQGLRLIYYSQIVNDFQKGDIAEGYSVSREKKESFPLTVTSAQKNPTAFYLCASSIFASGPRNEQFFGPGTRLTVL.

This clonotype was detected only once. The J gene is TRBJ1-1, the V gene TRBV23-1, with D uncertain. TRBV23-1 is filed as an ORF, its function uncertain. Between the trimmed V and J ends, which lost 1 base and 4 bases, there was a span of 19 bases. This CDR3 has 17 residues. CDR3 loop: CASSQYRPGPSSTEAFF. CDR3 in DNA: TGCGCCAGCAGTCAATACCGGCCCGGGCCAAGTAGCACTGAAGCTTTCTTT.

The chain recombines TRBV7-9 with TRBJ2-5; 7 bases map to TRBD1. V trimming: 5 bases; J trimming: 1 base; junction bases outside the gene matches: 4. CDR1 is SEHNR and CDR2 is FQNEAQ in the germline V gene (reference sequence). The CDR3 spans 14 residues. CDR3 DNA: TGTGCCAGCAGCCTCAGGGACAGCCAAGAGACCCAGTACTTC. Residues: CASSLRDSQETQYF.

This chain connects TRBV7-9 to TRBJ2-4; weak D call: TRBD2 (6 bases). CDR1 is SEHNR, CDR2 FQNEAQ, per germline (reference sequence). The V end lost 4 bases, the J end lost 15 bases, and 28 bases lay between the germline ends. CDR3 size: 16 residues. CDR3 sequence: CASSSFRTTGNELRYF. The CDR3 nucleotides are TGTGCCAGCAGCTCATTTCGGACTACCGGGAACGAGTTAAGGTACTTC. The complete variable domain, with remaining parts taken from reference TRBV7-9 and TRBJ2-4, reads DTGVSQNPRHKITKRGQNVTFRCDPISEHNRLYWYRQTLGQGPEFLTYFQNEAQLEKSRLLSDRFSAERPKGSFSTLEIQRTEQGDSAMYLCASSSFRTTGNELRYFGAGTRLSVL.

For the CDR3, the DNA is TGTGCCAGCAGTTACGCGACAGGGGGGCCCTACGAGCAGTACTTC. This encodes CASSYATGGPYEQYF. The chain uses TRBV6-5 and TRBJ2-7; 9 bases are a match to TRBD1. V trimming: 2 bases; J trimming: 2 bases; junction bases outside the gene matches: 4. Germline-derived CDR1 and CDR2 are MNHEY and SVGAGI. The CDR3 contains 15 residues.

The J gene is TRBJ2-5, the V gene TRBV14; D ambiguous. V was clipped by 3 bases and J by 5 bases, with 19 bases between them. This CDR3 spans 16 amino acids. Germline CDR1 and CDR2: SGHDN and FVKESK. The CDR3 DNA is TGTGCCAGCAGCCATCCGGGCCGGGTGGGTTTGGAGACCCAGTACTTC. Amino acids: CASSHPGRVGLETQYF.

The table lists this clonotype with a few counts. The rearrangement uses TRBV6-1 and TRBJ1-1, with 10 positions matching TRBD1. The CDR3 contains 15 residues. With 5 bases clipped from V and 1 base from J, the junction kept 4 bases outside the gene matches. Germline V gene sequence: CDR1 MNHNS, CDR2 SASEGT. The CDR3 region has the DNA TGTGCCAGCAGTCCCGGGACAGGGGCGAACACTGAAGCTTTCTTT. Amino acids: CASSPGTGANTEAFF.

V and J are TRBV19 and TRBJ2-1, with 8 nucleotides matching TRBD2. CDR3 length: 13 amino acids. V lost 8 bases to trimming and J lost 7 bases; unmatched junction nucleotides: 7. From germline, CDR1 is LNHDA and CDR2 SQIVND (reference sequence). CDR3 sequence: CASSPGGLNEQFF. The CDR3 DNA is TGTGCCAGTTCACCGGGGGGGCTGAATGAGCAGTTCTTC.

The CDR3 reads CASSLGTSGSWVKNIQYF. DNA of the CDR3: TGTGCCAGCAGTTTGGGGACTAGCGGGAGCTGGGTCAAAAACATTCAGTACTTC. The chain carries TRBV28 and TRBJ2-4, with 14 bases that match TRBD2. From germline, CDR1 is MDHEN and CDR2 SYDVKM. V trimming: 3 bases; J trimming: 3 bases; junction bases outside the gene matches: 7. The CDR3 covers 18 residues.

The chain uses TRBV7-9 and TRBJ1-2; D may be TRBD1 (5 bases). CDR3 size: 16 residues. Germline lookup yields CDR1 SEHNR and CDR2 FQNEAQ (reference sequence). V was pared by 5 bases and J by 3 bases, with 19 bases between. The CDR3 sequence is CASSQDSLTTHYGYTF. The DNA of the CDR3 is TGTGCCAGCAGCCAAGACAGCCTCACCACCCACTATGGCTACACCTTC. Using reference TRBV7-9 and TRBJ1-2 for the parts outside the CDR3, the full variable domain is DTGVSQNPRHKITKRGQNVTFRCDPISEHNRLYWYRQTLGQGPEFLTYFQNEAQLEKSRLLSDRFSAERPKGSFSTLEIQRTEQGDSAMYLCASSQDSLTTHYGYTFGSGTRLTVV.

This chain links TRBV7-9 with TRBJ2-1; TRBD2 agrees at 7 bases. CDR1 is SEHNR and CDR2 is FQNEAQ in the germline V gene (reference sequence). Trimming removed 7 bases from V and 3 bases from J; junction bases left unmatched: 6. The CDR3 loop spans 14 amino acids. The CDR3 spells CASIGTTSYNEQFF. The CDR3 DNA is TGTGCCAGCATCGGGACTACCAGCTACAATGAGCAGTTCTTC.